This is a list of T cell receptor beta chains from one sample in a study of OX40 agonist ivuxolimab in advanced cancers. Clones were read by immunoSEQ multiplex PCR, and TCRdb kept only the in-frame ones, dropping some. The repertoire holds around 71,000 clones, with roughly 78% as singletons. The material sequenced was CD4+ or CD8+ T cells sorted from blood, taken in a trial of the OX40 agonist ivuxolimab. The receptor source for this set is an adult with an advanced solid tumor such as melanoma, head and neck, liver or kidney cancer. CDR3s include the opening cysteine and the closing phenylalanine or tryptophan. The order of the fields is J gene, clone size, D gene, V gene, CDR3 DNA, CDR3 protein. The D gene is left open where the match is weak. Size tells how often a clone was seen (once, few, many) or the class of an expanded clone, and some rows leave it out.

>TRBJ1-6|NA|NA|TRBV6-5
TGTGCCAGCAGCCTCGACAGCCGACCAAATTCACCCCTCCACTTT
CASSLDSRPNSPLHF
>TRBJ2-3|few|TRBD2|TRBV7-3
TGTGCCAGCAGCGCCAATAGCGGGAGGTCGCAGTATTTT
CASSANSGRSQYF
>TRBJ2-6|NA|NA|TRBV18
TGTGCCAGCTCACCACTGTTTGGGACTTCTAGCTCTGGGGCCAACGTCCTGACTTTC
CASSPLFGTSSSGANVLTF
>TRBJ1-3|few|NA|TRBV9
TGTGCCAGCAGCTCCTCCGTGGGGGGTGGAAACACCATATATTTT
CASSSSVGGGNTIYF
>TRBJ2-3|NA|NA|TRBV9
TGTGCCAGCAGCGTAGAAGGGGGGGAACTAAGAGATACGCAGTATTTT
CASSVEGGELRDTQYF
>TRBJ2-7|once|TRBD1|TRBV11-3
TGTGCCAGCAGCTTAGGCGGACAGGGGACGAGAGAGCAGTACTTC
CASSLGGQGTREQYF
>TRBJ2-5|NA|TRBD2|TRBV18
TGTGCCAGCTCACCTCGGGGCCCAGCGGGAGGGGAGACCCAGTACTTC
CASSPRGPAGGETQYF
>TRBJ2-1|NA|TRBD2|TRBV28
TGTGCCAGCAGGGGAGGACTAGCGGGATACAATGAGCAGTTCTTC
CASRGGLAGYNEQFF
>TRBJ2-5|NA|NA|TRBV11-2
TGTGCCAGCAGCCCCGGGACCGATAAAGAGACCCAGTACTTC
CASSPGTDKETQYF
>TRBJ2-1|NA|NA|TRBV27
TGTGCCAGCAGTTTGTTGGGTAAGCCTAGCTCCTACAATGAGCAGTTCTTC
CASSLLGKPSSYNEQFF
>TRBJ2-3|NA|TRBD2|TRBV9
TGTGCCAGCAGCGTAGAGGAAGGGACTAGCGGGAGGAGGAGGCCAGATACGCAGTATTTT
CASSVEEGTSGRRRPDTQYF
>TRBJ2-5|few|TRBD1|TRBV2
TGTGCCAGCACCGGGGACAGGGGGCGGGAGACCCAGTACTTC
CASTGDRGRETQYF
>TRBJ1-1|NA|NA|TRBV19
TGTGCCAGTAGTATAGATCACGGAGTCTTGAACACTGAAGCTTTCTTT
CASSIDHGVLNTEAFF
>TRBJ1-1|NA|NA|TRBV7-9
TGTGCCAGCAGCTTACAGGGTCCCTACACTGAAGCTTTCTTT
CASSLQGPYTEAFF
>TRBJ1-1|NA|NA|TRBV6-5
TGTGCCAGCAGGTATTTGGGCGGCACTGAAGCTTTCTTT
CASRYLGGTEAFF
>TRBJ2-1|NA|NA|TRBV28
TGTGCCAGCAGGCCTTTCGTGGCAGCCCAGCAGTTCTTC
CASRPFVAAQQFF
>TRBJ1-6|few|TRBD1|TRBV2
TGTGCCACCGGGACAGGGGCCTCACCCCTCCACTTT
CATGTGASPLHF
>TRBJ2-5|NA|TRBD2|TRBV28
TGTGCCAGCAGTTTATATCTAGCGGGAGGGCCAGGGGAGACCCAGTACTTC
CASSLYLAGGPGETQYF
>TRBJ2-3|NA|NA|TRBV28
TGTGCCAGCAGCCTCGGGGGTGGAACAGATACGCAGTATTTT
CASSLGGGTDTQYF
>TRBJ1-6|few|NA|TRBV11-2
TGTGCCAGCAGCTTAACTAGCTCCTATAATTCACCCCTCCACTTT
CASSLTSSYNSPLHF
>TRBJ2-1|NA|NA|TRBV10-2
TGCGCCAGCAGCGCTACTTCCTTGAGCGAGCAGTTCTTC
CASSATSLSEQFF
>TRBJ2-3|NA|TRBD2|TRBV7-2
TGTGCCAGCAGCCCTAGCGGGGGGCGTCGGGATACGCAGTATTTT
CASSPSGGRRDTQYF
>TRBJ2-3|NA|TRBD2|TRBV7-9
TGTGCCAGCAGCTTTCCTGGACTAGCGGATCCCACAGATACGCAGTATTTT
CASSFPGLADPTDTQYF
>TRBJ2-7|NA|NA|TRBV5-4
TGTGCCAGCAGCAAGGACATCTACGAGCAGTACTTC
CASSKDIYEQYF
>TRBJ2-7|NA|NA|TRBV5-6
TGTGCCAGCAGCCAAGACCGGGGGGCGTTTGAGCAGTACTTC
CASSQDRGAFEQYF
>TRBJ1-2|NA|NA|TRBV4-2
TGTGCCAGCAGCCAACCGGGGGCTAAATCTTGGGGCTACACCTTC
CASSQPGAKSWGYTF
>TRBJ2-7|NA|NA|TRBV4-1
TGCGCCAGCAGCCAAATACAGGGCTACGAGCAGTACTTC
CASSQIQGYEQYF